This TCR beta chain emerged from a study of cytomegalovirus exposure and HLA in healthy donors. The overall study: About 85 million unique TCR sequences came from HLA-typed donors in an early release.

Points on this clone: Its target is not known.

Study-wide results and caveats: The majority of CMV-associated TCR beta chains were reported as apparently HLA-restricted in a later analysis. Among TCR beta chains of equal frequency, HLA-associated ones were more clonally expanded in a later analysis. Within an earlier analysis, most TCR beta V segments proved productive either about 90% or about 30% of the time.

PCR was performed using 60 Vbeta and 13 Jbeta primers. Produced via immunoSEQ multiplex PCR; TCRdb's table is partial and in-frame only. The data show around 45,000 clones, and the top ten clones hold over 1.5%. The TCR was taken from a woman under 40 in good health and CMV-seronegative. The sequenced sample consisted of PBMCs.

In nucleotides, the CDR3 is TGTGCCAGCAGCGTGGGGACTAGCGGGAGGGCCGGAGAGACCCAGTACTTC. Residues: CASSVGTSGRAGETQYF. J is TRBJ2-5 and V is TRBV9, with TRBD2 matching 16 bases. V lost 2 bases and J lost 4; bases outside the gene matches: 5. The CDR3 runs to 17 residues. Germline V gene sequence: CDR1 SGDLS, CDR2 YYNGEE.